The rows below give T cell receptor beta chains drawn from one sample of a study of immune heterogeneity within non-small cell lung tumors. TCRdb re-called the multiplex PCR reads with MiXCR, one entry per CDR3 protein. The sample carries around 20,000 distinct CDR3 sequences, about 25% recorded once. The source material was lung tumor tissue. These receptors all come from a man in his forties with non-small cell lung cancer. Each CDR3 is given with its conserved first and last residue. The D gene is left open where the match is weak.

TRBJ1-1,TRBD1,TRBV10-3,CAISRGQGLVNTEAFF
TRBJ2-1,TRBD1,TRBV29-1,CSVEGHRTGRNGNEQFF
TRBJ1-2,NA,TRBV9,CASSAGHFGYTF
TRBJ1-1,NA,TRBV12-3/TRBV12-4,CASSLAGSNTEAFF
TRBJ2-7,NA,TRBV11-2,CASSLSPGPLYEQYF
TRBJ1-2,NA,TRBV20-1,CSAPGAPYGYTF
TRBJ1-2,TRBD1,TRBV2,CASKSDRRNYGYTF
TRBJ2-1,TRBD2,TRBV12-3/TRBV12-4,CASSFVPSGRAYNEQFF
TRBJ1-5,TRBD1,TRBV6-1,CASSPRQGYGSQPQHF
TRBJ1-4,TRBD1,TRBV4-2,CASSRAGTENEKLFF
TRBJ2-3,NA,TRBV24-1,CATSDFSGTDTQYF
TRBJ2-7,NA,TRBV7-9,CASSPTGGGDYEQYF
TRBJ2-6,NA,TRBV4-3,CASGQEPIGARALPGANVLTF
TRBJ2-7,NA,TRBV20-1,CSAIRIGGGRPDQQYF
TRBJ2-3,NA,TRBV29-1,CSVNRGLRDTQYF
TRBJ2-1,TRBD1,TRBV18,CASSPGQPNNEQFF
TRBJ2-1,TRBD2,TRBV5-1,CASSPRLAGRSYNEQFF
TRBJ2-5,NA,TRBV6-2/TRBV6-3,CASSYPQSQETQYF
TRBJ2-6,TRBD1,TRBV5-1,CASNDRGSGANVLTF
TRBJ1-6,TRBD1,TRBV14,CASSQRQGGNSPLHF
TRBJ1-2,TRBD1,TRBV3-1,CASSGRPGGTAYGYTF
TRBJ2-7,TRBD1,TRBV11-3,CASSLERTGGTYEQYF
TRBJ2-7,NA,TRBV25-1,CASSRSDWSSYEQYF
TRBJ2-1,TRBD2,TRBV24-1,CATSAAGESYNEQFF
TRBJ2-2,NA,TRBV19,CASSRRTGGAGELFF
TRBJ1-1,NA,TRBV24-1,CATSGAGTEAFF
TRBJ1-6,TRBD1,TRBV20-1,CSARESPDRVVSPLHF
TRBJ2-1,TRBD2,TRBV19,CASSVSGRASEQFF
TRBJ2-7,NA,TRBV15,CATSRDRSPRHEQYF
TRBJ1-2,NA,TRBV12-3/TRBV12-4,CASRSGANYGYTF
TRBJ2-5,TRBD1,TRBV6-1,CASSSLHRGFQETQYF
TRBJ2-7,TRBD1,TRBV13,CASSSRIQGPPYEQYF
TRBJ2-7,TRBD2,TRBV11-3,CASSTTGTISYEQYF
TRBJ1-2,NA,TRBV3-1,CASKDWVGGYTF
TRBJ1-2,NA,TRBV29-1,CSVRGGGGYTF
TRBJ2-7,TRBD2,TRBV6-1,CASSSWTRGYEQYF
TRBJ2-2,NA,TRBV6-4,CASSADNNPGELFF
TRBJ1-5,NA,TRBV29-1,CSVRGASNQPQHF
TRBJ2-7,NA,TRBV9,CASSYPPVGEQYF
TRBJ2-6,NA,TRBV20-1,CSASGYSGANVLTF
TRBJ2-3,NA,TRBV28,CASSFVGLTATQYF
TRBJ1-6,NA,TRBV7-2,CASSLFGALNSPLHF
TRBJ2-4,NA,TRBV5-1,CASSQRGREGGINIQYF
TRBJ1-5,NA,TRBV30,CAWSPEENQPQHF
TRBJ2-2,NA,TRBV5-1,CASSPPGSTGELFF
TRBJ2-3,TRBD1,TRBV6-1,CASSEQPGTALNTQYF
TRBJ2-7,NA,TRBV7-2,CASSLSGYEQYF
TRBJ2-3,TRBD2,TRBV9,CASSPLGLAGGDTQYF